One and the same sample provided the 27 T cell receptor beta chains below, sequenced in a study of T-cell reconstitution after alpha-beta-depleted transplantation in children. Preparation of the TCRbeta library used unique molecular identifiers. From the PCR reads, TCRdb called clonotypes with MiXCR, one entry per CDR3 protein. Here the sample spans some 5,100 distinct CDR3 sequences, 7.3% being singletons. The sample in question was PBMCs, mostly from graft donor cells, obtained 60 days after TCRalphabeta/CD19-depleted stem cell transplant. The receptors shown here come from a boy under two years old who had a stem cell transplant for SCID, so the T cells may come from the graft donor.

This clonotype appeared many times. The chain couples TRBV7-9 to TRBJ2-4, with a tentative D call TRBD1 (5 bases). CDR1 and CDR2 from the germline V gene are SEHNR and FQNEAQ (reference sequence). The V gene lost 3 bases and the J gene lost 6 bases, with 21 bases spanning the gap. The CDR3 runs 17 residues. The CDR3: CASSFIPTSPGLNIQYF. The CDR3, as DNA: TGTGCCAGCAGCTTTATACCTACTTCTCCAGGGTTAAACATTCAGTACTTC.

This clonotype came up many times. The chain couples TRBV29-1 to TRBJ2-1; D unresolved. The CDR3 consists of 9 residues. Germline-derived CDR1 and CDR2 are SQVTM and ANQGSEA. The V and J ends lost 2 bases and 9 bases respectively, with 2 bases between them. CDR3 loop: CSVECEQFF. CDR3 nucleotides: TGCAGCGTTGAATGTGAGCAGTTCTTC.

The rearrangement links TRBV23-1 to TRBJ1-5, with D possibly matching TRBD1 (5 bases). TRBV23-1 is assigned to the ORF class and has an uncertain function. This CDR3 has 15 residues. Trimming shortened V by 0 bases and J by 5 bases, and 11 bases separated the two germline ends. This CDR3 is CASSQSGRGDQPQHF. The CDR3 DNA reads TGCGCCAGCAGTCAATCCGGGCGGGGGGATCAGCCCCAGCATTTT.

This clonotype occurred many times. The chain carries TRBV12-5 and TRBJ1-1, with 7 bases identical to TRBD1. The CDR3 loop spans 14 amino acids. CDR1 and CDR2 (germline): LGHNT, FRNRAP. V dropped 5 bases and J dropped 4; count of bases not matched to a gene: 7. The CDR3 DNA is TGTGCTAGTGGTCCCCTCAGGGGGATCACTGAAGCTTTCTTT. This translates into CASGPLRGITEAFF.

In its sample, this clonotype is medium-sized. The chain combines TRBV29-1 with TRBJ1-4; D is unclear. The CDR3 consists of 12 residues. The V gene lost 1 base and the J gene lost 10 bases, with 10 bases spanning the gap. CDR1 and CDR2 from the germline V gene are SQVTM and ANQGSEA. The CDR3 DNA sequence: TGCAGCGTTGAAGGACTTCGAAGAAAACTGTTTTTT. Protein sequence: CSVEGLRRKLFF. Drawing the rest from reference TRBV29-1 and TRBJ1-4, the complete variable domain is SAVISQKPSRDICQRGTSLTIQCQVDSQVTMMFWYRQQPGQSLTLIATANQGSEATYESGFVIDKFPISRPNLTFSTLTVSNMSPEDSSIYLCSVEGLRRKLFFGSGTQLSVL.

This clonotype is classed as medium-sized. The CDR3 loop reads CATSRDEGQGQEKLFF. The CDR3 coding sequence is TGTGCCACCAGCAGAGATGAGGGGCAGGGACAAGAAAAACTGTTTTTT. The chain is built from TRBV15 and TRBJ1-4; D possibly corresponds to TRBD1 (6 bases). CDR1 is LNHNV, CDR2 YYDKDF, per germline (reference sequence). The CDR3 length is 16 residues. V was shortened by 0 bases and J by 8 bases, with 16 bases between the two germline ends.

By sample fraction, this clonotype is medium-sized. The CDR3 bases are TGCAGTGCTAGAGACCTCTACGGAGAGACCCAGTACTTC. It specifies CSARDLYGETQYF. This chain uses TRBV20-1 with TRBJ2-5, with D hard to call. The germline V gene encodes CDR1 DFQATT and CDR2 SNEGSKA (reference sequence). Deletions cut 0 bases from V and 4 bases from J, with 9 bases between. The CDR3 spans 13 residues.

By its share, this clonotype is medium-sized. The gene calls are TRBV5-5 and TRBJ2-5; 8 nucleotides line up with TRBD1. Germline-derived CDR1 and CDR2 are SGHKS and YYEKEE (reference sequence). Losses at the gene ends were 2 bases for V and 5 bases for J; bases not matched to a gene: 5. The CDR3 consists of 14 residues. DNA for the CDR3: TGTGCCAGCAGCTTAGACAGGGGTAGGGAGACCCAGTACTTC. Its translation: CASSLDRGRETQYF.

Sample share makes this clonotype medium-sized. V usage is TRBV10-3 and J usage is TRBJ1-1, with 9 bases matching TRBD1. J gave up 4 bases and V 8 bases, and 5 bases lay outside the gene matches. This CDR3 has 13 residues. The V gene's germline CDR1 is ENHRY and CDR2 SYGVKD. CDR3 coding DNA: TGTGCCATCCAGGACAGGGGAGGCACTGAAGCTTTCTTT. Encoded protein: CAIQDRGGTEAFF.

This clonotype appeared many times. The chain carries TRBV14 and TRBJ2-3; 10 nucleotides match TRBD2. CDR3 length: 16 amino acids. The V gene's germline CDR1 is SGHDN and CDR2 FVKESK. V was pared by 3 bases and J by 4 bases, with 7 bases of the junction left unmatched. CDR3 region: CASSHTGLAVPDTQYF. The CDR3 DNA reads TGTGCCAGCAGCCACACTGGACTAGCGGTACCAGATACGCAGTATTTT.

By sample share, this clonotype is medium-sized. This chain joins TRBV28 and TRBJ2-1; tentative D call: TRBD2 (7 bases). The CDR3 is 14 amino acids. Germline assignment: CDR1 MDHEN and CDR2 SYDVKM. V lost 11 bases to trimming and J lost 6 bases, with 20 bases between them. The CDR3 protein is CAPRGGIRRNEQFF. In nucleotides, the CDR3 is TGTGCCCCTAGGGGGGGTATTAGGCGCAATGAGCAGTTCTTC.

This clonotype is categorized as medium-sized (0.01 to 0.1%). The chain joins TRBV9 to TRBJ2-1, with 8 bases fitting TRBD2. The CDR3 loop spans 16 amino acids. Germline V CDR1 and CDR2: SGDLS, YYNGEE. Unmatched junction bases numbered 8, after V lost 2 bases and J lost 4 bases. The CDR3 reads CASSVGAGERYNEQFF. CDR3 nucleotide sequence: TGTGCCAGCAGCGTCGGAGCGGGGGAGAGATACAATGAGCAGTTCTTC.

This clonotype came up many times. The chain recombines TRBV11-2 with TRBJ1-6; 10 nucleotides agree with TRBD1. After removal of 5 bases from V and 6 bases from J, the junction contained 7 bases not matched to a gene. Germline CDR1 SGHAT, CDR2 FQNNGV. The CDR3 totals 16 residues. CDR3 coding DNA: TGTGCCAGCAGCCGACCGGGACAGGGGATTAATTCACCCCTCCACTTT. It is translated as CASSRPGQGINSPLHF.

This clonotype has just a few counts. The junction shows a germline mismatch at one end, possibly a read error. The rearrangement uses TRBV5-6 and TRBJ2-3; 8 bases map to TRBD2. The CDR3 extends over 16 amino acids. Germline-derived CDR1 and CDR2 are SGHDT and YYEEEE. CDR3 sequence: CAISPVAGGPTDTQYF. In DNA, the CDR3 is TGTGCCATCAGCCCCGTGGCGGGGGGTCCCACAGATACGCAGTATTTT.

By frequency in the sample, this clonotype is medium-sized. The genes are TRBV7-8 and TRBJ2-5; no firm D call. The germline V gene has CDR1 SGHVS and CDR2 FQNEAQ. This CDR3 region has 15 residues. Trimming removed 5 bases at V and 1 base at J, with 14 bases between. The CDR3 DNA follows: TGTGCCAGCAGCCCAAGGGAACTTATCCAAGAGACCCAGTACTTC. It is translated as CASSPRELIQETQYF.

This clonotype was observed at least ten times. V is TRBV15 and J is TRBJ2-7, with D possibly being TRBD2 (5 bases). This CDR3 is 11 amino acids long. Germline V lookup: CDR1 LNHNV, CDR2 YYDKDF (reference sequence). V was trimmed by 9 bases and J by 3 bases, leaving 9 bases between them. As DNA, the CDR3 is TGTGCCACTAGAGGAGGCTACGAGCAGTACTTC. It codes for CATRGGYEQYF.

In its sample, this clonotype is medium-sized (0.01 to 0.1%). The rearrangement links TRBV7-9 to TRBJ2-3; D is undetermined. Germline V gene lookup returns CDR1 SEHNR and CDR2 FQNEAQ (reference sequence). This CDR3 comprises 14 residues. V shed 2 bases and J shed 6 bases, with 12 bases lying between them. Written as DNA, the CDR3 is TGTGCCAGCAGCTTAAGGTCAGGAAGGGATACGCAGTATTTT. This translates into CASSLRSGRDTQYF. The entire variable domain, with the rest obtained from reference TRBV7-9 and TRBJ2-3, is as follows: DTGVSQNPRHKITKRGQNVTFRCDPISEHNRLYWYRQTLGQGPEFLTYFQNEAQLEKSRLLSDRFSAERPKGSFSTLEIQRTEQGDSAMYLCASSLRSGRDTQYFGPGTRLTVL.

This clonotype was found many times. The V and J genes are TRBV1 and TRBJ2-2; the D call in the table, TRBD1, was not verified against the DNA. TRBV1 is classified as a pseudogene. There are 14 residues in the CDR3. CDR3 DNA: TGCACCAGCAGCCAAGAGGACAGGGCCGGGGAGCTGTTTTTT. This translates into CTSSQEDRAGELFF.

This clonotype is deemed medium-sized. The gene calls are TRBV11-2 and TRBJ2-3; D might be TRBD2 (5 bases). With 1 base removed from V and 0 bases from J, the gap between germline ends came to 8 bases. The germline V gene has CDR1 SGHAT and CDR2 FQNNGV. The CDR3 covers 15 residues. CDR3 sequence: CASSLASRSTDTQYF. The CDR3 nucleotides read TGTGCCAGCAGCTTAGCTAGCAGAAGCACAGATACGCAGTATTTT.

Many counts were recorded for this clonotype. The V call is TRBV5-6, the J call TRBJ2-2, with TRBD1 matching 8 bases. Germline assignment: CDR1 SGHDT and CDR2 YYEEEE. V lost 4 bases to trimming and J lost 4 bases; unmatched junction nucleotides: 6. This CDR3 is built from 15 residues. The CDR3 nucleotides are TGTGCCAGCAGCCCCGGGACAGGAAGCACCGGGGAGCTGTTTTTT. This encodes CASSPGTGSTGELFF.

This clonotype was picked up many times. The chain couples TRBV25-1 to TRBJ1-1; tentative D call: TRBD1 (6 bases). CDR3 length equals 14 residues. Trimming removed 6 bases from V and 0 bases from J, with 11 bases in between. Germline V gives CDR1 MGHDK, CDR2 SYGVNS. The DNA for the CDR3 is TGTGCCAGCAGGGGGGCGGAGATGAACACTGAAGCTTTCTTT. This sequence encodes CASRGAEMNTEAFF.

By share, this clonotype ranks as medium-sized. The CDR3 region has the DNA TGTGCCAGCAGCCCAGAGGACAGGGCGCTTCGTTTCTTC. Protein: CASSPEDRALRFF. This chain joins TRBV27 and TRBJ2-1; 8 nucleotides align to TRBD1. Germline CDR1 and CDR2: MNHEY and SMNVEV (reference sequence). The CDR3 runs 13 residues. The trim removed 6 bases at V and 16 bases at J, leaving 14 bases unmatched.

This clonotype was detected many times. V is TRBV4-2 and J is TRBJ1-6, with D perhaps matching TRBD1 (5 bases). The CDR3 totals 13 residues. CDR1 LGHNA and CDR2 YNFKEQ come from the germline V gene. V dropped 4 bases and J dropped 11 bases, with 12 bases sitting between them. The DNA of the CDR3 is TGTGCCAGCAGCCTTAAGGGGCCACCACCCCTCCACTTT. Its protein product is CASSLKGPPPLHF.

This clonotype is deemed medium-sized. This rearrangement joins TRBV20-1 to TRBJ1-1; possibly TRBD1 for D (5 bases). The germline V gene encodes CDR1 DFQATT and CDR2 SNEGSKA (reference sequence). This CDR3 comprises 13 residues. The V end was cut by 1 base, the J end by 9 bases, with 15 bases between. CDR3 in amino acids: CSARGGEGPKAFF. The CDR3 region has the DNA TGCAGTGCTAGAGGGGGAGAGGGGCCCAAAGCTTTCTTT.

This clonotype qualifies as medium-sized. The V call is TRBV12-3 or TRBV12-4, the J call TRBJ1-5, with D perhaps matching TRBD1 (6 bases). Trimming removed 2 bases from V and 3 bases from J, with 8 bases in between. CDR3 length: 14 residues. CDR3 residues: CASSLWGANQPQHF. The CDR3, as DNA: TGTGCCAGCAGTTTATGGGGGGCCAATCAGCCCCAGCATTTT.

This clonotype has a handful of counts. This rearrangement joins TRBV5-1 to TRBJ1-5, with TRBD1 identical over 7 bases. J gave up 8 bases and V 5 bases, and 7 bases lay outside the gene matches. The CDR3 is made up of 13 amino acids. Germline V gives CDR1 SGHRS, CDR2 YFSETQ. DNA for the CDR3: TGCGCCAGCAGAGGGGGCGTCGGTAAGCCCCAGCATTTT. Its protein is CASRGGVGKPQHF.

This clonotype is deemed medium-sized (0.01 to 0.1%). J is TRBJ1-4 and V is TRBV25-1, with D tentatively TRBD1 (5 bases). From germline, CDR1 is MGHDK and CDR2 SYGVNS. This CDR3 is built from 15 residues. Deletions cut 4 bases from V and 8 bases from J, with 17 bases between. In nucleotides, the CDR3 is TGTGCCAGCAGTGCTCAGTTGCCTGGGGGAGAAAAACTGTTTTTT. Residues: CASSAQLPGGEKLFF.